These 16 T cell receptor beta chains originate from one sample sequenced in a study of beta chain features in type 1 diabetes. Notes on the study in general: TCRB CDR3s from Type 1 diabetes patients were moderately but significantly shorter in all four CD4+ subsets.

These receptors' targets are unknown. Expressed TCRB transcripts were sequenced because the entire RNA isolate underwent reverse transcription. Assay used: immunoSEQ multiplex PCR; TCRdb lists only in-frame clones, some missing. The sample lists some 48,000 clones; around 40% were seen once. The sequenced material came from stem cell memory CD4+ T cells from blood. These receptors all stem from a man in his thirties or forties with type 1 diabetes.

The rearrangement uses TRBV27 and TRBJ2-7; TRBD1 might be the D (6 bases). The germline gives CDR1 MNHEY, CDR2 SMNVEV (reference sequence). The CDR3 is 13 amino acids. V was trimmed by 5 bases and J by 2 bases, leaving 10 bases between them. The CDR3, as DNA: TGTGCCAGCAGTCGGACAGTTACCTACGAGCAGTACTTC. Translation gives CASSRTVTYEQYF.

V gene TRBV18 combines with J gene TRBJ1-2; 7 bases align to TRBD1. CDR3 length: 15 residues. Germline values: CDR1 KGHSH, CDR2 LQKENI. J was trimmed by 0 bases and V by 3 bases; bases with no gene match: 4. CDR3 in amino acids: CASSPPTGPNYGYTF. The CDR3 bases are TGTGCCAGCTCACCGCCGACAGGGCCTAACTATGGCTACACCTTC.

V gene TRBV25-1 combines with J gene TRBJ2-2; 7 bases map to TRBD2. Germline loops: CDR1 MGHDK, CDR2 SYGVNS. J gave up 7 bases and V 4 bases, and 15 bases lay outside the gene matches. There are 17 residues in the CDR3. CDR3 nucleotide sequence: TGTGCCAGCAGTGGACTAGCTGGAGGGCGTTGGGACGGGGAGCTGTTTTTT. Protein: CASSGLAGGRWDGELFF.

This clone was counted between two and nine times. V usage is TRBV6-6 and J usage is TRBJ1-5; 10 bases match TRBD1. The CDR3 is 13 residues long. Germline lookup yields CDR1 MNHNY and CDR2 SVGAGI (reference sequence). After removal of 6 bases from V and 7 bases from J, the junction contained 3 bases not matched to a gene. In DNA form, the CDR3 reads TGTGCCAGCAGGGGACAGGGGCTACAGCCCCAGCATTTT. It specifies CASRGQGLQPQHF.

The CDR3 loop reads CASSTGQVRTDTQYF. CDR3 in DNA: TGTGCCAGTAGTACCGGACAGGTCCGGACAGATACGCAGTATTTT. The chain recombines TRBV19 with TRBJ2-3; TRBD1 agrees at 7 bases. Looked up from germline, CDR1 is LNHDA and CDR2 is SQIVND (reference sequence). Trimming cost V 4 bases and J 3 bases; bases outside gene matches: 7. The CDR3 covers 15 residues.

The chain links TRBV5-4 to TRBJ1-3; D uncertain. With 0 bases removed from V and 0 bases from J, the gap between germline ends came to 10 bases. The V gene's germline CDR1 is SGHNT and CDR2 YYREEE (reference sequence). CDR3 length: 16 residues. This CDR3 reads CASSLGVGGSGNTIYF. In DNA form, the CDR3 reads TGTGCCAGCAGCTTGGGGGTAGGAGGCTCTGGAAACACCATATATTTT.

The rearrangement links TRBV5-1 to TRBJ2-5; 9 bases are shared with TRBD2. Unmatched junction bases numbered 7, after V lost 4 bases and J lost 0 bases. The CDR3 is made up of 16 amino acids. Germline loops: CDR1 SGHRS, CDR2 YFSETQ. DNA for the CDR3: TGCGCCAGCAGCCCTGGCCCTAGCGGGAACCAAGAGACCCAGTACTTC. Protein sequence: CASSPGPSGNQETQYF.

This clone has only a few counts. The chain uses TRBV7-6 and TRBJ2-3; tentative D call: TRBD2 (5 bases). This CDR3 comprises 15 residues. Germline assignment: CDR1 SGHVS and CDR2 FNYEAQ. V was shortened by 0 bases and J by 2 bases, with 9 bases between the two germline ends. CDR3: CASSLATGSTDTQYF. The CDR3 bases are TGTGCCAGCAGCTTAGCGACGGGATCCACAGATACGCAGTATTTT.

The chain carries TRBV7-8 and TRBJ1-1, with D unclear. V was pared by 3 bases and J by 0 bases, with 5 bases between. CDR3 size: 13 residues. CDR1 and CDR2 (germline): SGHVS, FQNEAQ. The CDR3 here is CASSFTLNTEAFF. The CDR3 DNA sequence: TGTGCCAGCAGCTTTACACTGAACACTGAAGCTTTCTTT.

In regard to this clone: Other DNA sequences of this sample code for an identical CDR3. The chain uses TRBV5-1 and TRBJ2-3; TRBD2 is a possible D gene (5 bases). Germline CDR1 SGHRS, CDR2 YFSETQ. The CDR3 loop spans 14 amino acids. V was clipped by 2 bases and J by 1 base, with 8 bases between them. Here the CDR3 reads CASSFLAGTDTQYF. The CDR3 nucleotides are TGCGCCAGCAGCTTTCTAGCAGGCACAGATACGCAGTATTTT. Complete variable domain (other parts from reference TRBV5-1 and TRBJ2-3): KAGVTQTPRYLIKTRGQQVTLSCSPISGHRSVSWYQQTPGQGLQFLFEYFSETQRNKGNFPGRFSGRQFSNSRSEMNVSTLELGDSALYLCASSFLAGTDTQYFGPGTRLTVL.

This clone was seen a few times. The J gene is TRBJ2-5, the V gene TRBV7-9, with D uncertain. This CDR3 has 12 amino acids. Germline CDR1 reads SEHNR; CDR2 reads FQNEAQ (reference sequence). V was shortened by 1 base and J by 5 bases, with 5 bases between the two germline ends. The CDR3: CASSLVSETQYF. CDR3 in DNA: TGTGCCAGCAGCTTAGTGTCGGAGACCCAGTACTTC.

The chain links TRBV9 to TRBJ1-4, with 10 bases fitting TRBD1. Unmatched junction bases numbered 3, after V lost 2 bases and J lost 8 bases. The CDR3 length is 14 residues. Germline V gives CDR1 SGDLS, CDR2 YYNGEE. In nucleotides, the CDR3 is TGTGCCAGCAGCGTGGGACAGGGGAGGGAAAAACTGTTTTTT. Translation: CASSVGQGREKLFF.

There are a few counts of this clone. The chain combines TRBV19 with TRBJ2-5; 9 bases fit TRBD1. The CDR3 length is 15 residues. Trimming cost V 3 bases and J 0 bases; bases outside gene matches: 2. Germline values: CDR1 LNHDA, CDR2 SQIVND (reference sequence). The CDR3 region is CASSITGGDQETQYF. In DNA, the CDR3 is TGTGCCAGTAGTATCACAGGGGGCGACCAAGAGACCCAGTACTTC.

J is TRBJ2-1 and V is TRBV18, with D uncertain. This CDR3 comprises 15 residues. Germline CDR1 and CDR2: KGHSH and LQKENI. V gave up 8 bases and J gave up 0 bases, with 14 bases separating them. CDR3 protein: CASVAQRSSYNEQFF. In nucleotides, the CDR3 is TGTGCCAGCGTAGCTCAGAGGAGCTCCTACAATGAGCAGTTCTTC.

This rearrangement joins TRBV28 to TRBJ2-7; TRBD2 matches 12 bases. The J segment lost 2 bases and the V segment lost 4 bases, leaving 3 bases of the junction unmatched. CDR1 and CDR2 (germline): MDHEN, SYDVKM. The CDR3 has 15 amino acids. The CDR3 reads CASSSLAGGPYEQYF. CDR3 sequence (DNA): TGTGCCAGCAGTTCCCTAGCGGGAGGGCCCTACGAGCAGTACTTC.

CDR3 DNA: TGTGCCAGCCGTTGGACTGCCCAACCCTACGAGCAGTACTTC. Amino acid sequence: CASRWTAQPYEQYF. V usage is TRBV27 and J usage is TRBJ2-7, with D perhaps TRBD2 (5 bases). Looked up from germline, CDR1 is MNHEY and CDR2 is SMNVEV (reference sequence). The CDR3 is 14 amino acids. V lost 8 bases and J lost 2, with 16 bases in between.